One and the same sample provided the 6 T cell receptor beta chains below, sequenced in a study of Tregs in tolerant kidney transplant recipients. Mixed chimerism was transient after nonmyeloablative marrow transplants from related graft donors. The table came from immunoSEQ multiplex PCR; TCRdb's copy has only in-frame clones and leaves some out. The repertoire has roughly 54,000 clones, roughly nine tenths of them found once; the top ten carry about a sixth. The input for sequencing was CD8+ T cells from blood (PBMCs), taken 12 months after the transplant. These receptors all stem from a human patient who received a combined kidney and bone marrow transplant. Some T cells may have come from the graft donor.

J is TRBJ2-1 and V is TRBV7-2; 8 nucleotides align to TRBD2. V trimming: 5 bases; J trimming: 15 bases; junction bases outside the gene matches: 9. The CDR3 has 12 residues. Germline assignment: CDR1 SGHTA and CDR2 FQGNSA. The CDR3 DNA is TGTGCCAGCAGCGTTTCGACTAGCGTGGGGTTCTTC. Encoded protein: CASSVSTSVGFF.

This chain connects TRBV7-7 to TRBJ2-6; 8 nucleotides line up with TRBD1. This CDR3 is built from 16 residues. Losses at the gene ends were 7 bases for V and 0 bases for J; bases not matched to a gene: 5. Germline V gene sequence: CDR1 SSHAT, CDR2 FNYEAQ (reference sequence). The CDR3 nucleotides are TGTGCCAGCATCCAACAGGGGGACTCTGGGGCCAACGTCCTGACTTTC. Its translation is CASIQQGDSGANVLTF.

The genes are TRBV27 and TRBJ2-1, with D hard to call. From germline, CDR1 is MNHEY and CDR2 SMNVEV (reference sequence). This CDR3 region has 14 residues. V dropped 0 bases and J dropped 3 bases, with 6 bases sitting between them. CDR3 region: CASSLSPGYNEQFF. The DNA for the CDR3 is TGTGCCAGCAGTTTATCGCCCGGCTACAATGAGCAGTTCTTC.

The CDR3 spells CASSSGTGVFSQYF. The DNA for the CDR3 is TGTGCCAGTAGTTCCGGGACAGGGGTCTTTTCCCAGTACTTC. V and J are TRBV19 and TRBJ2-5, with 10 positions matching TRBD1. The V segment lost 5 bases and the J segment 9 bases; nucleotides outside the gene matches: 9. The germline CDR1 and CDR2 sequences are LNHDA and SQIVND (reference sequence). This CDR3 has 14 residues.

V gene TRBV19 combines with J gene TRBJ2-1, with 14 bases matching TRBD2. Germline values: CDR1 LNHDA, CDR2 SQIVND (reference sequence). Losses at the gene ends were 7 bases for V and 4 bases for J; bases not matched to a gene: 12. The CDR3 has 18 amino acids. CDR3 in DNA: TGTGCCAGTACCCCCGGGACTAGCGGGAGCGGGGATTACAATGAGCAGTTCTTC. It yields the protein CASTPGTSGSGDYNEQFF. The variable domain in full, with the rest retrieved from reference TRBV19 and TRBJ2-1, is DGGITQSPKYLFRKEGQNVTLSCEQNLNHDAMYWYRQDPGQGLRLIYYSQIVNDFQKGDIAEGYSVSREKKESFPLTVTSAQKNPTAFYLCASTPGTSGSGDYNEQFFGPGTRLTVL.

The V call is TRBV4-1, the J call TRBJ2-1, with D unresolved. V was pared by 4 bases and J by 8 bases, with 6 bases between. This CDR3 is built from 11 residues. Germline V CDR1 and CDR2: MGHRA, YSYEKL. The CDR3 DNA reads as TGCGCCAGCAGCCGACAATATGAGCAGTTCTTC. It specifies CASSRQYEQFF.